The 5 T cell receptor beta chains listed next were all sequenced from one sample in a study of molecular identifiers for immune sequencing clone quantification. TCRdb re-derived calls from the PCR reads in MiXCR, one entry per CDR3 protein. The sample has approximately 93,000 distinct CDR3 sequences, around 27% seen once. The sample consisted of naive CD8+ T cells from blood, with Jurkat cell RNA spiked in. The subset here: FACS-sorted CD8+CD4-CCR7+CD45RA+ naive T cells. The receptors shown here come from a human donor in good health. Some libraries in this study had Jurkat cell RNA spiked in.

This rearrangement joins TRBV12-3 or TRBV12-4 to TRBJ1-4; D gene uncertain. The germline V and J ends were trimmed by 3 bases and 0 bases, with 8 bases remaining between them. This CDR3 spans 15 amino acids. The DNA for the CDR3 is TGTGCCAGCAGTTTTAGTTTCGCAACTAATGAAAAACTGTTTTTT. Translation: CASSFSFATNEKLFF.

With respect to this clonotype: A single base separates this from a much larger clone, so it may be a read error. The chain couples TRBV4-1 to TRBJ1-4, with no clear D. Germline CDR1 reads MGHRA; CDR2 reads YSYEKL. The CDR3 is 14 residues long. Here the CDR3 DNA reads TGCGCCAGCAGCCAAGGGCATCTAATTGAAAAACCGTTTTTT. This encodes CASSQGHLIEKPFF.

This clonotype showed up many times. The chain couples TRBV7-2 to TRBJ2-7; TRBD2 matches 11 bases. The germline V gene encodes CDR1 SGHTA and CDR2 FQGNSA. This CDR3 has 16 amino acids. J was trimmed by 2 bases and V by 3 bases; bases with no gene match: 6. The CDR3 protein is CASSLGLADLTYEQYF. DNA for the CDR3: TGTGCCAGCAGCTTGGGACTAGCGGACTTAACCTACGAGCAGTACTTC.

V usage is TRBV3-2 and J usage is TRBJ1-1. TRBV3-2 is deemed a pseudogene. The CDR3 is 16 amino acids. The CDR3 DNA sequence: TGTGCCAGCAGCCAAGGCGATCGGCGGTTGAACACTGAAGCTTTCTTT. It specifies CASSQGDRRLNTEAFF.

This clonotype was found a few times. The CDR3 DNA is TGCGCCAGCAGCCAAGATTGGGCAGGGTTTAAGTACGAGCAGTACTTC. Amino acid sequence: CASSQDWAGFKYEQYF. The V call is TRBV4-3, the J call TRBJ2-7, with D possibly being TRBD1 (5 bases). Germline CDR1 reads LGHNA; CDR2 reads YSLEER. The CDR3 runs 16 residues. Trimming stripped 0 bases from V and 4 bases from J, with 16 bases between.